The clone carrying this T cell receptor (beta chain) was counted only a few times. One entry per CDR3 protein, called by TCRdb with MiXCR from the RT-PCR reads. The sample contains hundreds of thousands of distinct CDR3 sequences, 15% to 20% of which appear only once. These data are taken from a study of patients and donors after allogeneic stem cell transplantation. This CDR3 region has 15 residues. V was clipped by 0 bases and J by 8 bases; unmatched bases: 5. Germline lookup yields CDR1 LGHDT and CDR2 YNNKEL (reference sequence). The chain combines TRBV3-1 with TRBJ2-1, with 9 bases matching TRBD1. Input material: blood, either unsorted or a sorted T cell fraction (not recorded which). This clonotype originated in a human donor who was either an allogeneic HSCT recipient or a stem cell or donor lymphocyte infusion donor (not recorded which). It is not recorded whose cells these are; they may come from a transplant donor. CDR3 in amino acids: CASSQEGQGFDEQFF. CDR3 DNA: TGTGCCAGCAGCCAAGAGGGACAGGGATTCGATGAGCAGTTCTTC.